The present entry profiles one T cell receptor beta chain with its context. The antigen remains undetermined. The CDR3 has 15 residues. Germline CDR1 is MNHEY and CDR2 is SVGAGI. Trimming cost V 2 bases and J 3 bases, with 11 bases left between them. Each donor was nominally healthy when sampled (though unrecorded immune exposures were likely). In the PCR, 60 Vbeta and 13 Jbeta primers were used. Repertoires were generated with immunoSEQ multiplex PCR, while TCRdb's copy carries only in-frame clones and drops some. The table includes 200,000 or so clones, almost 80% detected once. This specimen belongs to a study of cytomegalovirus exposure and HLA in healthy donors. Whole-study findings and limits: Researchers counted roughly 150 TCR beta chains as cytomegalovirus-associated. The study assumed roughly uniform donor sequencing depth for presence/absence analyses.

This TCR was sampled from a male donor in good health and CMV-seronegative. Input material: PBMCs. This rearrangement joins TRBV6-5 to TRBJ1-5; D is possibly TRBD1 (5 bases). The chain's CDR3 is CASSYSRADNQPQHF. DNA for the CDR3: TGTGCCAGCAGTTACAGCAGGGCGGACAATCAGCCCCAGCATTTT.